These 15 T cell receptor beta chains were all obtained from the same sample, sequenced in a study of neoadjuvant anti-PD-1 for oral cavity cancer. Produced via immunoSEQ multiplex PCR; TCRdb's table is partial and in-frame only. The data contain about 16,000 clones, about three fifths of them singletons. The starting material was PBMCs, obtained before nivolumab (anti-PD-1) treatment. The receptors come from a person between 40 and 80 years old with oral cavity squamous cell carcinoma.

The chain joins TRBV19 to TRBJ2-7; tentative D call: TRBD2 (5 bases). Trimming pared 4 bases from V and 2 bases from J, leaving 15 bases between. The germline V gene has CDR1 LNHDA and CDR2 SQIVND (reference sequence). This CDR3 has 15 amino acids. CDR3 DNA sequence: TGTGCCAGTAGTAAGGCAGAGGGCGGCCCCTACGAGCAGTACTTC. Translating it yields CASSKAEGGPYEQYF.

The V and J genes are TRBV7-2 and TRBJ1-2; no reliable D call. This CDR3 spans 14 amino acids. Trimming took 4 bases from V and 8 from J, leaving 17 bases between them. Germline-derived CDR1 and CDR2 are SGHTA and FQGNSA. The CDR3 DNA is TGTGCCAGCAGCTCCCTCGACGGCCTGGGGGGCTACACCTTC. It codes for CASSSLDGLGGYTF.

The chain has TRBV5-6 and TRBJ1-1; D remains ambiguous. The germline gives CDR1 SGHDT, CDR2 YYEEEE. Trimming stripped 0 bases from V and 2 bases from J, with 5 bases between. CDR3 length: 13 amino acids. CDR3 region: CASSLVTNTEAFF. The CDR3 DNA reads TGTGCCAGCAGCTTGGTCACCAACACTGAAGCTTTCTTT.

The gene calls are TRBV5-1 and TRBJ2-7; the D gene is possibly TRBD1 (6 bases). Germline V gives CDR1 SGHRS, CDR2 YFSETQ. Trimming pared 5 bases from V and 6 bases from J, leaving 15 bases between. The CDR3 consists of 13 residues. CDR3 in amino acids: CASRQRSGAEQYF. CDR3 sequence (DNA): TGCGCCAGCAGGCAGAGATCAGGGGCCGAGCAGTACTTC.

This clone was seen a handful of times. This chain connects TRBV5-4 to TRBJ2-3; the D is unclear. V was pared by 2 bases and J by 4 bases, with 5 bases between. The germline gives CDR1 SGHNT, CDR2 YYREEE (reference sequence). The CDR3 is 12 amino acids. This chain's CDR3 is CASSLHPDTQYF. DNA for the CDR3: TGTGCCAGCAGCTTACACCCAGATACGCAGTATTTT.

In DNA, the CDR3 is TGTGCCACCACCCTCGGCCCGAGCTCCTACAATGAGCAGTTCTTC. This translates into CATTLGPSSYNEQFF. The chain links TRBV7-9 to TRBJ2-1; D is unresolved. The germline V gene encodes CDR1 SEHNR and CDR2 FQNEAQ (reference sequence). The CDR3 is 15 residues long. V was clipped by 10 bases and J by 0 bases, with 16 bases between them. The whole variable domain, filled in from reference TRBV7-9 and TRBJ2-1, reads DTGVSQNPRHKITKRGQNVTFRCDPISEHNRLYWYRQTLGQGPEFLTYFQNEAQLEKSRLLSDRFSAERPKGSFSTLEIQRTEQGDSAMYLCATTLGPSSYNEQFFGPGTRLTVL.

The chain joins TRBV2 to TRBJ2-2; 10 nucleotides align to TRBD2. The CDR3 is made up of 18 amino acids. From germline, CDR1 is SNHLY and CDR2 FYNNEI. J gave up 4 bases and V 6 bases, and 14 bases lay outside the gene matches. The CDR3 region is CASRTWLAGEISTGELFF. CDR3 bases: TGTGCCAGCAGAACCTGGCTAGCGGGAGAAATTAGCACCGGGGAGCTGTTTTTT.

The chain carries TRBV10-1 and TRBJ2-3; no definite D call. The V and J ends lost 0 bases and 6 bases respectively, with 16 bases between them. The CDR3 length is 16 residues. CDR1 is WNHNN and CDR2 is SYGVQD in the germline V gene (reference sequence). CDR3 amino acids: CASSESMGMNRDTQYF. In DNA form, the CDR3 reads TGCGCCAGCAGTGAGTCAATGGGCATGAATAGGGATACGCAGTATTTT.

The chain employs TRBV6-1 and TRBJ1-1; D possibly corresponds to TRBD1 (5 bases). The CDR3 has 15 residues. CDR1 is MNHNS, CDR2 SASEGT, per germline. Trimming removed 5 bases at V and 5 bases at J, with 18 bases between. CDR3 DNA sequence: TGTGCCAGCAGTCCCACCCCGGGGGGAAAGACTGAAGCTTTCTTT. Its translation is CASSPTPGGKTEAFF.

This clone showed up just a few times. J is TRBJ2-7 and V is TRBV6-4; D remains ambiguous. This CDR3 spans 12 amino acids. With 2 bases removed from V and 0 bases from J, the gap between germline ends came to 2 bases. Germline V gene sequence: CDR1 MRHNA, CDR2 SNTAGT. The CDR3 region has the DNA TGTGCCAGCAGTGACGACTCCTACGAGCAGTACTTC. It yields the protein CASSDDSYEQYF.

The J gene is TRBJ1-1, the V gene TRBV5-1; D ambiguous. The CDR3 spans 14 residues. The germline gives CDR1 SGHRS, CDR2 YFSETQ. V lost 5 bases and J 2 bases, leaving 13 bases between the germline ends. The CDR3 spells CASSYLSVNTEAFF. In DNA, the CDR3 is TGCGCCAGCAGTTACTTATCCGTTAACACTGAAGCTTTCTTT.

This clone was recorded a few times. The chain joins TRBV10-3 to TRBJ1-1; 7 nucleotides agree with TRBD1. The CDR3 is 13 amino acids. The V segment lost 2 bases and the J segment 4 bases; nucleotides outside the gene matches: 1. Germline V gene lookup returns CDR1 ENHRY and CDR2 SYGVKD. The CDR3 loop reads CAISEDRVTEAFF. Written as DNA, the CDR3 is TGTGCCATCAGTGAGGACAGGGTCACTGAAGCTTTCTTT.

The chain combines TRBV5-4 with TRBJ2-7; 9 nucleotides align to TRBD1. Germline assignment: CDR1 SGHNT and CDR2 YYREEE (reference sequence). This CDR3 contains 14 residues. V trimming: 3 bases; J trimming: 7 bases; junction bases outside the gene matches: 8. This CDR3 is CASSSPGQGVEQYF. In DNA, the CDR3 is TGTGCCAGCAGCTCCCCGGGACAGGGAGTGGAGCAGTACTTC.

The gene calls are TRBV5-1 and TRBJ2-7, with a tentative D call TRBD2 (6 bases). The V gene's germline CDR1 is SGHRS and CDR2 YFSETQ. This CDR3 comprises 15 residues. V lost 1 base and J 5 bases, leaving 16 bases between the germline ends. Here the CDR3 DNA reads TGCGCCAGCAGCTTGCCCCGGGACGGGGGAGACGAGCAGTACTTC. This gives the protein CASSLPRDGGDEQYF.

The chain combines TRBV2 with TRBJ2-1; tentatively, D is TRBD1 (5 bases). This CDR3 has 12 residues. V shed 0 bases and J shed 12 bases, with 9 bases lying between them. Germline V gene data show CDR1 as SNHLY and CDR2 as FYNNEI. CDR3 coding DNA: TGTGCCAGCAGTGAAGCGCGGCAGGGGCAGTTCTTC. Its translation: CASSEARQGQFF.